This TCR beta chain stems from a study of blood T cell repertoires in COVID-19. Overall study: Some COVID-19 samples were acute and others convalescent; all came from the United States, Italy and Spain. PBMCs, B-cell-depleted T cells, or T cells provided the cDNA or gDNA that made up the material.

In the original processing: Reference gene primer amplification gave nucleated cell count estimates. Profiled with immunoSEQ multiplex PCR; TCRdb holds only in-frame clones, not every one. That table is the source of V, J and clone size, and D and trimming were worked out from the DNA. The table includes approximately 160,000 clones, under 95% detected once. CDR3 length: 14 amino acids. The V gene end was trimmed by 1 base and the J gene end by 4 bases; junction bases not matched to a gene: 2. CDR1 and CDR2 (germline): MGHRA, YSYEKL. Sample: peripheral blood. This clonotype originated in a man in his 60s with active or convalescent COVID-19. V usage is TRBV4-1 and J usage is TRBJ2-7; 9 bases match TRBD1. CDR3 loop: CASSQVGTGYEQYF. CDR3 in DNA: TGCGCCAGCAGCCAAGTTGGGACAGGGTACGAGCAGTACTTC.